This T cell receptor beta chain was captured by sequencing in a study of CD8 T cells in Susac syndrome. The CDR3 is 13 residues long. Trimming pared 7 bases from V and 6 bases from J, leaving 15 bases between. Reverse transcription of roughly 0.5 to 1 ug RNA was performed with random hexamers. Using its own MiXCR run on the immunoSEQ multiplex PCR reads, TCRdb lists one record per CDR3 protein. Here the sample spans roughly 150,000 distinct CDR3 sequences, about 94% being singletons. The gene calls are TRBV12-3 or TRBV12-4 and TRBJ1-2; D remains ambiguous. The sequence came from a human donor with multiple sclerosis. The source material was CD8+ T cells from PBMCs. CDR3 DNA sequence: TGTGCCAGCACCCTCACCCCCCGTGATGGCTACACCTTC. It codes for CASTLTPRDGYTF.